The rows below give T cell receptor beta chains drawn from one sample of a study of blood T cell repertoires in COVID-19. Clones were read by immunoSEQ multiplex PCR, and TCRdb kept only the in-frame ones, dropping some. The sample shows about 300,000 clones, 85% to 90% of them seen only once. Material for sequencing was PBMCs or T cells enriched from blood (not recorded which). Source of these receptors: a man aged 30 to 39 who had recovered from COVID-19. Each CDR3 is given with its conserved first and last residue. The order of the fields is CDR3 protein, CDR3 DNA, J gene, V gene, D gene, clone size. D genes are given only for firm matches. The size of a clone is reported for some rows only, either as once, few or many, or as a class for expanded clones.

CDR3aa: CATSLGLRNSPLHF
CDR3nt: TGTGCCACCAGCCTGGGACTGAGAAATTCACCCCTCCACTTT
j_gene: TRBJ1-6
v_gene: TRBV15
d_gene: NA
abundance: NA

CDR3aa: CASSSLDRNTEAFF
CDR3nt: TGTGCCAGCTCATCGTTGGACAGGAACACTGAAGCTTTCTTT
j_gene: TRBJ1-1
v_gene: TRBV18
d_gene: NA
abundance: NA

CDR3aa: CASSLDRGRVAFF
CDR3nt: TGTGCCAGCAGCTTGGACAGGGGGCGTGTAGCTTTCTTT
j_gene: TRBJ1-1
v_gene: TRBV5-8
d_gene: TRBD1
abundance: NA

CDR3aa: CASSMGYYGRAGANVLTF
CDR3nt: TGTGCCAGTAGTATGGGTTACTATGGGAGGGCTGGGGCCAACGTCCTGACTTTC
j_gene: TRBJ2-6
v_gene: TRBV19
d_gene: TRBD2
abundance: NA

CDR3aa: CSASLETQYF
CDR3nt: TGCAGTGCTAGTCTAGAGACCCAGTACTTC
j_gene: TRBJ2-5
v_gene: TRBV20-1
d_gene: NA
abundance: NA

CDR3aa: CASSPPFGQGAREQYF
CDR3nt: TGTGCCAGCTCACCACCTTTTGGACAGGGGGCGAGAGAGCAGTACTTC
j_gene: TRBJ2-7
v_gene: TRBV18
d_gene: TRBD1
abundance: NA

CDR3aa: CASSSPAGRYYEQYF
CDR3nt: TGTGCCAGCAGCTCCCCCGCGGGGCGATACTACGAGCAGTACTTC
j_gene: TRBJ2-7
v_gene: TRBV11-2
d_gene: NA
abundance: NA

CDR3aa: CASSSQHRTIFF
CDR3nt: TGTGCCAGCAGTTCCCAGCATCGGACTATTTTCTTC
j_gene: TRBJ2-1
v_gene: TRBV27
d_gene: NA
abundance: NA

CDR3aa: CASSPFSGGGTDTQYF
CDR3nt: TGTGCCAGCTCACCCTTTAGCGGGGGAGGAACAGATACGCAGTATTTT
j_gene: TRBJ2-3
v_gene: TRBV18
d_gene: TRBD2
abundance: NA

CDR3aa: CASSPSGLAVAGDYNEQFF
CDR3nt: TGTGCCAGCAGCCCCTCGGGACTAGCGGTCGCGGGGGACTACAATGAGCAGTTCTTC
j_gene: TRBJ2-1
v_gene: TRBV11-3
d_gene: TRBD2
abundance: NA

CDR3aa: CASSPSTVRETQYF
CDR3nt: TGTGCCAGTAGCCCGTCGACAGTCCGAGAGACCCAGTACTTC
j_gene: TRBJ2-5
v_gene: TRBV19
d_gene: NA
abundance: NA

CDR3aa: CASRTTGGADYGYTF
CDR3nt: TGCGCCAGCAGAACCACAGGGGGCGCCGACTATGGCTACACCTTC
j_gene: TRBJ1-2
v_gene: TRBV5-1
d_gene: TRBD1
abundance: NA

CDR3aa: CASTMDRVGSGELFF
CDR3nt: TGTGCCAGCACCATGGACAGGGTAGGGTCCGGGGAGCTGTTTTTT
j_gene: TRBJ2-2
v_gene: TRBV28
d_gene: TRBD1
abundance: NA

CDR3aa: CASSRGLTGKAAGNTIYF
CDR3nt: TGCGCCAGCAGCAGGGGATTGACAGGGAAGGCTGCTGGAAACACCATATATTTT
j_gene: TRBJ1-3
v_gene: TRBV5-1
d_gene: TRBD1
abundance: NA

CDR3aa: CASSYSKAIEAFF
CDR3nt: TGTGCCAGCAGTTACTCGAAAGCAATCGAAGCTTTCTTT
j_gene: TRBJ1-1
v_gene: TRBV6-5
d_gene: NA
abundance: NA

CDR3aa: CAINPRQGGNEQYF
CDR3nt: TGTGCCATCAACCCTAGACAGGGGGGGAATGAGCAGTACTTC
j_gene: TRBJ2-7
v_gene: TRBV10-3
d_gene: TRBD1
abundance: NA

CDR3aa: CASRTAGTYGYTF
CDR3nt: TGTGCCAGTAGGACAGCGGGTACCTATGGCTACACCTTC
j_gene: TRBJ1-2
v_gene: TRBV19
d_gene: NA
abundance: NA

CDR3aa: CASSPVGLAGAGELFF
CDR3nt: TGTGCCAGCAGCCCCGTAGGACTAGCGGGAGCCGGGGAGCTGTTTTTT
j_gene: TRBJ2-2
v_gene: TRBV21-1
d_gene: NA
abundance: NA

CDR3aa: CASSSPQGGVTEAFF
CDR3nt: TGTGCCAGCAGCTCCCCACAGGGTGGGGTGACTGAAGCTTTCTTT
j_gene: TRBJ1-1
v_gene: TRBV13
d_gene: NA
abundance: once

CDR3aa: CATSRDPGQPQHF
CDR3nt: TGTGCCACCAGCAGAGATCCGGGTCAGCCCCAGCATTTT
j_gene: TRBJ1-5
v_gene: TRBV15
d_gene: NA
abundance: NA

CDR3aa: CASSASTIFNEQFF
CDR3nt: TGTGCCAGCAGCGCCTCCACAATCTTCAATGAGCAGTTCTTC
j_gene: TRBJ2-1
v_gene: TRBV9
d_gene: NA
abundance: NA

CDR3aa: CASSPGQGYQPQHF
CDR3nt: TGTGCCAGCAGTCCGGGACAGGGCTATCAGCCCCAGCATTTT
j_gene: TRBJ1-5
v_gene: TRBV6-5
d_gene: TRBD1
abundance: NA

CDR3aa: CASEGGAGNQPQHF
CDR3nt: TGTGCCAGCGAGGGGGGGGCTGGCAATCAGCCCCAGCATTTT
j_gene: TRBJ1-5
v_gene: TRBV2
d_gene: NA
abundance: NA

CDR3aa: CASSLDSYGYTF
CDR3nt: TGTGCCAGCAGCTTAGATTCTTATGGCTACACCTTC
j_gene: TRBJ1-2
v_gene: TRBV11-3
d_gene: NA
abundance: NA

CDR3aa: CASSYYRGRSTDTQYF
CDR3nt: TGCGCCAGCAGCTACTACAGGGGGCGAAGCACAGATACGCAGTATTTT
j_gene: TRBJ2-3
v_gene: TRBV5-1
d_gene: TRBD1
abundance: NA

CDR3aa: CASSQDSLAVGYSPLHF
CDR3nt: TGTGCCAGCAGCCAGGACAGTTTGGCGGTGGGGTATTCACCCCTCCACTTT
j_gene: TRBJ1-6
v_gene: TRBV11-3
d_gene: NA
abundance: NA

CDR3aa: CATSRGVGQGANSNQPQHF
CDR3nt: TGTGCCACCAGCAGAGGGGTAGGACAGGGGGCTAATAGCAATCAGCCCCAGCATTTT
j_gene: TRBJ1-5
v_gene: TRBV15
d_gene: TRBD1
abundance: NA

CDR3aa: CASYERGWYGYTF
CDR3nt: TGTGCCAGCTACGAGAGAGGATGGTATGGCTACACCTTC
j_gene: TRBJ1-2
v_gene: TRBV6-5
d_gene: NA
abundance: NA

CDR3aa: CASSRGSQDTQYF
CDR3nt: TGCGCCAGCTCACGCGGAAGTCAAGATACGCAGTATTTT
j_gene: TRBJ2-3
v_gene: TRBV10-2
d_gene: NA
abundance: NA

CDR3aa: CASSLGQAYNEQFF
CDR3nt: TGTGCCAGCAGCTTAGGACAGGCATACAATGAGCAGTTCTTC
j_gene: TRBJ2-1
v_gene: TRBV7-9
d_gene: NA
abundance: once

CDR3aa: CASSWTGAGANVLTF
CDR3nt: TGCGCCAGCAGCTGGACAGGGGCTGGGGCCAACGTCCTGACTTTC
j_gene: TRBJ2-6
v_gene: TRBV5-1
d_gene: TRBD1
abundance: NA